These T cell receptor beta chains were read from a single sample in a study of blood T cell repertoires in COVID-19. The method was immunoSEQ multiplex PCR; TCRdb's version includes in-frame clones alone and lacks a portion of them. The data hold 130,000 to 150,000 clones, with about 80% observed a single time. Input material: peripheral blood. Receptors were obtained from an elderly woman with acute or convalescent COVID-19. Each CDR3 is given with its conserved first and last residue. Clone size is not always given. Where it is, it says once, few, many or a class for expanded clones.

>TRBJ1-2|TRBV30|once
CACTTYGYTF
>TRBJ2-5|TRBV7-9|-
CASSLERGVQKTQYF
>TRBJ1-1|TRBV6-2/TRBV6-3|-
CASSDGQGNTEAFF
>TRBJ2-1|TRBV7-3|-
CASSSGQGQQFF
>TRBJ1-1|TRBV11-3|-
CASSFTGNTEAFF
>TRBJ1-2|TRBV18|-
CASSLITTASNYGYTF
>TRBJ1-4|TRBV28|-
CASSLLSANEKLFF
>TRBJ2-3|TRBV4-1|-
CASSQDHVSGATDTQYF
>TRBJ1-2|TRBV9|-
CASSVALGGAYGYTF
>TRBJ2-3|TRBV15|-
CATSRELTGKVMDTQYF
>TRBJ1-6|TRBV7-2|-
CASSLDPAGNSPLHF
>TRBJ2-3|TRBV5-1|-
CASSLPSRTSAVADTQYF
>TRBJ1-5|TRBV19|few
CASSIGPGQRFHQPQHF
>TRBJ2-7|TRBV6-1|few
CASSEAPQGAIGYEQYF
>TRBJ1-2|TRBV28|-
CASSPSGTGGHYGYTF
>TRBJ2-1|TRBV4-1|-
CASSHLGLAGGGEQFF
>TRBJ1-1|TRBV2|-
CASTRQSVNTEAFF
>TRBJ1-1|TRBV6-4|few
CASSGQPNTEAFF
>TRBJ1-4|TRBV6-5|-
CASGSPGVNEKLFF
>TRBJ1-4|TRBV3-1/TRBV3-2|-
CASSRGPGRDEKLFF
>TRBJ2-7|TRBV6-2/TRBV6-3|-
CASTPPQGYYEQYF
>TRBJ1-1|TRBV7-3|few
CASSTQGALNEAFF
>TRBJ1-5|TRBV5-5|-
CASSLWHGSNQPQHF
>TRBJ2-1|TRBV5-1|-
CASSLRGLAGGESYNEQFF
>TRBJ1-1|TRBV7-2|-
CASSLVVLGRGQTEAFF
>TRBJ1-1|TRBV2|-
CASTRDRAYTEAFF
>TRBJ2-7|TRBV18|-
CASSPGQGPLEQYF
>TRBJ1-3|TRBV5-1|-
CASSSGKGNTIYF
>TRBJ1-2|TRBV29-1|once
CSVEEGARYYGYTF
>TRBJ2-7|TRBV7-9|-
CASSSGGLGAYEQYF
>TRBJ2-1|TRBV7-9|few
CASSLVTGQGPFF
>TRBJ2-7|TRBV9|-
CASSVSGFSYEQYF
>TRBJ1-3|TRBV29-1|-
CSVGGQGVSGGNTIYF
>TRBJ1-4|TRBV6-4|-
CASSKTGGAGEKLFF
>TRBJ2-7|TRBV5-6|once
CASSSTGIWSGGHSYEQYF
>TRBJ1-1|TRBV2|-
CASNRQGPNTEAFF
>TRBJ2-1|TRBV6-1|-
CASSDGGSGSPYNEQFF
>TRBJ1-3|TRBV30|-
CAWEDSSSSGNTIYF
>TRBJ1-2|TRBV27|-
CASTGVRGGIIYGYTF
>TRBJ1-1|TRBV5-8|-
CASSLSKGWNTEAFF
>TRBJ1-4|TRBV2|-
CASSPNTGTNEKLFF
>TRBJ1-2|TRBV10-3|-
CAISGGQDNYGYTF
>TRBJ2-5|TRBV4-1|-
CASSQGWAGNQETQYF